This entry concerns a single T cell receptor beta chain. TCRdb keeps only in-frame clones here, not all; method: immunoSEQ multiplex PCR. Counted here are about 99,000 clones, roughly 89% occurring once; the ten biggest clones make up approximately 2%. The sample is drawn from a study of blood T cell repertoires in COVID-19. About the study: Spain, Italy and the United States supplied samples that represented acute and convalescent COVID-19.

CDR3 size: 17 residues. Deletions cut 4 bases from V and 0 bases from J, with 19 bases between. CDR1 SGHRS and CDR2 YFSETQ come from the germline V gene. What was sequenced was peripheral blood. The clonotype was recovered from a man between 65 and 80 years old with active or convalescent COVID-19. The gene calls are TRBV5-1 and TRBJ1-1; perhaps TRBD1 as D (6 bases). This CDR3 reads CASSPNQQGTLNTEAFF. The DNA of the CDR3 is TGCGCCAGCAGCCCGAACCAACAGGGTACCTTGAACACTGAAGCTTTCTTT.